This T cell receptor beta chain was obtained from a study of shared clonotypes between healthy human individuals. For this clone: The antigen is undetermined.

The CDR3 consists of 14 residues. V gave up 3 bases and J gave up 4 bases; unmatched junction bases: 6. Germline loops: CDR1 SGHRS, CDR2 YFSETQ. CD4+ cells were split into CD45RA+ naive and CD45RA-negative memory subsets. Clones were sequenced by immunoSEQ multiplex PCR, and TCRdb holds only the in-frame ones, with some missing. Among roughly 2.2 million clones listed, approximately 95% were seen once. Study-wide findings and caveats: The sharing of about 5.3% of naive CD4 clonotypes was seen across a handful of donors. Clonotype sharing levels among donors were expected to vary with sequencing depth.

This TCR came from a man younger than 35 in good health. Some clones in this sample may be carry-over from other donors' samples. The V and J genes are TRBV5-1 and TRBJ1-2; 7 nucleotides line up with TRBD1. The sample taken for sequencing was naive CD4+ T cells from PBMCs. Subset defined: CD45RA+ positively selected. DNA of the CDR3: TGCGCCAGCAGCTCCAACCGGGACAGCTATGGCTACACCTTC. This encodes CASSSNRDSYGYTF.